The clone carrying this TCR beta chain was seen many times. Its specificity is unknown. The sample originates from a study of blood T cells in healthy people across ages. Study conclusions and caveats: Age brought a roughly linear fall in TCR beta diversity measured per million T cells. Estimates of diversity drawn from one million T cells were considered underestimates.

Combining a sample-barcoded 5' primer with a J-beta primer mix, a second PCR ran for about 7 to 12 cycles. Each TCR beta cDNA got a 12-nucleotide random molecular identifier. One entry per CDR3 protein, called by TCRdb with MiXCR from the 5' RACE reads. The sample records about 1.5 million distinct CDR3 sequences, approximately 39% being singletons. The TCR comes from a woman in her late teens or twenties in good health. Sequencing used blood.

CDR3 sequence reads: CSVPSGSSYNEQYF. Here the CDR3 DNA reads TGCAGCGTACCTAGCGGGAGCTCCTACAATGAGCAGTACTTC. V and J are TRBV29-1 and TRBJ2-1, with TRBD2 matching over 10 bases. The closer fit of TRBJ2-7 to the DNA end suggests the J call may be wrong. Germline values: CDR1 SQVTM, CDR2 ANQGSEA. CDR3 size: 14 residues.